This T cell receptor beta chain was sequenced during a study of blood T cell repertoires in COVID-19. Study-wide background: Both acute and convalescent COVID-19 samples were obtained from the United States, Italy and Spain. PBMCs, B-cell-depleted T cells, or T cells were the source of the cDNA or gDNA that made up the material.

Across 20 to 25 US areas, participants ranged in age from about 18 to 100 years. Grouping used clinical history reported by participants in a survey and questionnaire. Libraries were prepared by immunoSEQ multiplex PCR; TCRdb keeps only in-frame clonotypes and omits some of them. The repertoire holds 150,000 to 200,000 clones, with 80% to 85% as singletons. V was clipped by 2 bases and J by 6 bases, with 11 bases between them. Germline values: CDR1 MGHDK, CDR2 SYGVNS. The CDR3 has 14 amino acids. This TCR was recovered from a man between 65 and 85 years old who had been exposed to COVID-19. The gene calls are TRBV25-1 and TRBJ2-4; D uncertain. Sequenced sample: PBMCs or T cells enriched from blood (not recorded which). The CDR3 DNA reads as TGTGCCAGCAGTGAACCCGGAGAGATAAACATTCAGTACTTC. It codes for CASSEPGEINIQYF.